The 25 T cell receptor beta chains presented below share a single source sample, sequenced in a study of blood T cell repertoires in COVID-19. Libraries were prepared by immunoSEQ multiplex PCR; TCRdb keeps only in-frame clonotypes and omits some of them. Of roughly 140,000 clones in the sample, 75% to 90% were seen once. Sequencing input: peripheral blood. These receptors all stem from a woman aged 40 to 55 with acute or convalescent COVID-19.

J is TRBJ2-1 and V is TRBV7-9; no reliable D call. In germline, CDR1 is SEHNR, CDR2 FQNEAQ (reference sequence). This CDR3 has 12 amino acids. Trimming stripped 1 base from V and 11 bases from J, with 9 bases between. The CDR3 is CASSLGGTKQFF. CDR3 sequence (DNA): TGTGCCAGCAGCTTAGGAGGAACTAAGCAGTTCTTC.

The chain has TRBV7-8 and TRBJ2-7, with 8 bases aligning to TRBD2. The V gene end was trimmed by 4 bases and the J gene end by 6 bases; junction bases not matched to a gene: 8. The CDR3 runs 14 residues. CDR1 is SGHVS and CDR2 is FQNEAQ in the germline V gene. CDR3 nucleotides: TGTGCCAGCAGCTACGGACTAGCAACGTCCGAGCAGTACTTC. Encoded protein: CASSYGLATSEQYF.

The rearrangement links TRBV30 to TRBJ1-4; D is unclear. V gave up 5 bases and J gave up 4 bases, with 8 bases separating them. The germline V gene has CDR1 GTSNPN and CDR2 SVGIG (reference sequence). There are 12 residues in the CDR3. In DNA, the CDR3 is TGTGCCTGGGGGAGAGATAATGAAAAACTGTTTTTT. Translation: CAWGRDNEKLFF.

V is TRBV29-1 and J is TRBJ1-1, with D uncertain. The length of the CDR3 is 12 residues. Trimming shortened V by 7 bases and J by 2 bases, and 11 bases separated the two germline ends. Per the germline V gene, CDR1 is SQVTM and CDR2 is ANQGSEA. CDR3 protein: CSEFGDNTEAFF. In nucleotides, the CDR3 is TGCAGCGAGTTCGGGGATAACACTGAAGCTTTCTTT. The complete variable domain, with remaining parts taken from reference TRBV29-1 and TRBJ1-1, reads SAVISQKPSRDICQRGTSLTIQCQVDSQVTMMFWYRQQPGQSLTLIATANQGSEATYESGFVIDKFPISRPNLTFSTLTVSNMSPEDSSIYLCSEFGDNTEAFFGQGTRLTVV.

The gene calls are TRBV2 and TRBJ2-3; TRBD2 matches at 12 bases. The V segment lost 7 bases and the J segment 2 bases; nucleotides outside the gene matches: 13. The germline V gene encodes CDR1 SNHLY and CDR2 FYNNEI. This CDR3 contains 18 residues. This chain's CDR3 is CASKPSRLAGDPTDTQYF. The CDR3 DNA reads TGTGCCAGCAAACCGAGCCGACTAGCGGGGGATCCCACAGATACGCAGTATTTT.

CDR3 in amino acids: CASSEQDRGGTDTQYF. The CDR3 bases are TGTGCCAGCAGTGAACAAGACAGGGGTGGCACAGATACGCAGTATTTT. The V call is TRBV25-1, the J call TRBJ2-3; 8 nucleotides align to TRBD1. This CDR3 comprises 16 residues. The germline gives CDR1 MGHDK, CDR2 SYGVNS. Trimming took 2 bases from V and 1 from J; bases not matched to a gene: 5.

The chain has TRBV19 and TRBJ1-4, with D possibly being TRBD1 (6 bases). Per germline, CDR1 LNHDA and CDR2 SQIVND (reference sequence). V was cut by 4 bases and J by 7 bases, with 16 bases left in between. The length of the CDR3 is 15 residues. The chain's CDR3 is CASSRQQGSVEKLFF. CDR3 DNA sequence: TGTGCCAGTAGTAGACAACAGGGTTCAGTTGAAAAACTGTTTTTT.

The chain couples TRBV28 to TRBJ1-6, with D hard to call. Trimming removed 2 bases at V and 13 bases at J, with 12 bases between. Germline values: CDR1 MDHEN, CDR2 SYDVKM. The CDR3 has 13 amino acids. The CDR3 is CASSLGHPFPLHF. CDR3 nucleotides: TGTGCCAGCAGTTTAGGGCACCCCTTTCCCCTCCACTTT.

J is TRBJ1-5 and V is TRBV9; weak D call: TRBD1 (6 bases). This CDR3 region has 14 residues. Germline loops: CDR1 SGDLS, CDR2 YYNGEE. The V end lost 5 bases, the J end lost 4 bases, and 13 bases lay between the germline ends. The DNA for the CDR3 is TGTGCCAGCAGGAAACAGGGAGCGAATCAGCCCCAGCATTTT. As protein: CASRKQGANQPQHF.

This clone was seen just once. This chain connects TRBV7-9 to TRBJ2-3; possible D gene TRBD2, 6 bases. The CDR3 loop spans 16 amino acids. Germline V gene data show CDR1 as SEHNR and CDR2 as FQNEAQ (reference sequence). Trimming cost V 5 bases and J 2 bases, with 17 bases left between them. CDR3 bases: TGTGCCAGCAGCCCTATAGCGGCAGGGAACACAGATACGCAGTATTTT. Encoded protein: CASSPIAAGNTDTQYF.

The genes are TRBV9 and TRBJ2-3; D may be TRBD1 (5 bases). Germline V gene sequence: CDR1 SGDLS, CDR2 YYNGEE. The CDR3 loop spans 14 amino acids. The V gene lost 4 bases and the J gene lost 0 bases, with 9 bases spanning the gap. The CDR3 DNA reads TGTGCCAGCAGCAACCGACAGAGCACAGATACGCAGTATTTT. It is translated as CASSNRQSTDTQYF.

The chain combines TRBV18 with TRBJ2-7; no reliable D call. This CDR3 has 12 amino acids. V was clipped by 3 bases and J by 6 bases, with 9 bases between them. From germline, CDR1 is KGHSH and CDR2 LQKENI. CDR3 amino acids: CASSPSTREQYF. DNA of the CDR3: TGTGCCAGCTCACCCAGTACCCGCGAGCAGTACTTC.

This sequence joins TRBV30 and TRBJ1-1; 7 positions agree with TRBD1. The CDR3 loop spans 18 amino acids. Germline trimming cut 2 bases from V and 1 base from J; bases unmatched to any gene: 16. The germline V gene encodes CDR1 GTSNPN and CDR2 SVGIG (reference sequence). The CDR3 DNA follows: TGTGCCTGGAGTTTCCCTCGGACAGGAGAGAACGGGAACACTGAAGCTTTCTTT. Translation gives CAWSFPRTGENGNTEAFF.

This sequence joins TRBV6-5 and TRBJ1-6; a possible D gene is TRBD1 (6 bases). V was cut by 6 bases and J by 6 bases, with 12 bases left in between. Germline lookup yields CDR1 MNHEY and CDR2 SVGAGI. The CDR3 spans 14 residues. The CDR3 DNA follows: TGTGCCAGCAGCCCACAGGGATCTAATTCACCCCTCCACTTT. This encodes CASSPQGSNSPLHF.

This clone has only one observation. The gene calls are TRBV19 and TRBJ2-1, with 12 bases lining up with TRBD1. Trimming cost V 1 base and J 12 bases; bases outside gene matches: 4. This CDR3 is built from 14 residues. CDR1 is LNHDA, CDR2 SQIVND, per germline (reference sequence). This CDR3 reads CASSIVGDRGRQFF. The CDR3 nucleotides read TGTGCCAGTAGTATAGTAGGGGACAGGGGGCGGCAGTTCTTC.

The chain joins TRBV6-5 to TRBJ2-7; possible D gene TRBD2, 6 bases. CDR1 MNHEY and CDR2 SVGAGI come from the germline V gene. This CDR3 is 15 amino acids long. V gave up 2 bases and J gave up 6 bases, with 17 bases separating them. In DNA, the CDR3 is TGTGCCAGCAGTTACAGTGGGACTCCCACCGCCGAGCAGTACTTC. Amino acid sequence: CASSYSGTPTAEQYF.

The CDR3 spells CASSFGTQDREVDTQYF. DNA of the CDR3: TGTGCCAGCAGTTTTGGGACACAGGACAGGGAGGTAGATACGCAGTATTTT. This chain links TRBV28 with TRBJ2-3; 8 bases fit TRBD1. The CDR3 has 17 amino acids. CDR1 and CDR2 (germline): MDHEN, SYDVKM. Trimming took 3 bases from V and 5 from J; bases not matched to a gene: 13.

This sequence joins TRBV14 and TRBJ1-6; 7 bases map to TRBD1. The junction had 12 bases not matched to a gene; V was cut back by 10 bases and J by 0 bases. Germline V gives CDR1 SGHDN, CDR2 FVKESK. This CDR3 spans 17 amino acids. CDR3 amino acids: CATDREIWHSYNSPLHF. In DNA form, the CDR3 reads TGTGCCACCGACAGGGAGATCTGGCACTCCTATAATTCACCCCTCCACTTT.

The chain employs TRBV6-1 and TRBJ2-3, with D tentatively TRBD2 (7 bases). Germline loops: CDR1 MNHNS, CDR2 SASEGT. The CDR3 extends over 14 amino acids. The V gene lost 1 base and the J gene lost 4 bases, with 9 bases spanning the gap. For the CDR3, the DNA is TGTGCCAGCAGTGAAGGAGGGGGGGCAGATACGCAGTATTTT. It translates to CASSEGGGADTQYF.

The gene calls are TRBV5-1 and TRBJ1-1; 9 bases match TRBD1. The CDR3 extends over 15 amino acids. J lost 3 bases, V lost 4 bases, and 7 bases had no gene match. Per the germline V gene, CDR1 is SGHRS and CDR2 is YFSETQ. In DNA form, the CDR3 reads TGCGCCAGCAGCACCGGGACAGGGAAGGACACTGAAGCTTTCTTT. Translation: CASSTGTGKDTEAFF.

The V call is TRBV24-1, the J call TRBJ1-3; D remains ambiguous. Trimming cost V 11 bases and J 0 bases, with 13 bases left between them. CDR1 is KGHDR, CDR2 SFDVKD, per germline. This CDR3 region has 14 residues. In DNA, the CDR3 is TGTGCCAAAAACGGGGTCCCCTCTGGAAACACCATATATTTT. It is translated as CAKNGVPSGNTIYF.

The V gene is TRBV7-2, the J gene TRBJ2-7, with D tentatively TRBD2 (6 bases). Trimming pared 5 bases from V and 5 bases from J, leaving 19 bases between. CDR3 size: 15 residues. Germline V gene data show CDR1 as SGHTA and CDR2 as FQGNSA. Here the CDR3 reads CASSLGGPMRNEQYF. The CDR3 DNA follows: TGTGCCAGCAGCCTGGGGGGTCCCATGAGAAACGAGCAGTACTTC.

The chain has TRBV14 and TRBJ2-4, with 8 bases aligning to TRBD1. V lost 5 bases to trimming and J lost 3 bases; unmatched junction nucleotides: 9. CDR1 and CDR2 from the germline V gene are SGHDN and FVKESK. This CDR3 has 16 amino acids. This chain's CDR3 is CASSSGGTGGKNIQYF. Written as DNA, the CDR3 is TGTGCCAGCAGCTCCGGAGGAACAGGGGGCAAAAACATTCAGTACTTC.

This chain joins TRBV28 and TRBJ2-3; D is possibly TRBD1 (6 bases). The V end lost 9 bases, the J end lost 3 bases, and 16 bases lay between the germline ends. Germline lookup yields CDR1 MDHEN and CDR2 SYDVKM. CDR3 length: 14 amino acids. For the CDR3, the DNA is TGTGCCAGTCGAGACTACAGGGATACAGATACGCAGTATTTT. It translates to CASRDYRDTDTQYF.

The CDR3 DNA reads TGTGCCAGCAGCTGGGCGGGAGGACTGTATGAAAAACTGTTTTTT. Amino acids: CASSWAGGLYEKLFF. J is TRBJ1-4 and V is TRBV11-1; D unresolved. Trimming stripped 4 bases from V and 6 bases from J, with 15 bases between. The CDR3 is made up of 15 amino acids. CDR1 and CDR2 (germline): SGHAT, FQDESV (reference sequence).